A single sample is the source of the 14 T cell receptor beta chains below, sequenced in a study of beta chain features in type 1 diabetes. Findings and limits, study-wide: Among all four CD4+ subsets, Type 1 diabetes patients had TCRB CDR3s that were moderately but significantly shorter.

These TCRs are of unknown antigen specificity. What was sequenced were expressed TCRB transcripts, since all of the isolated RNA had been reverse transcribed. Here immunoSEQ multiplex PCR was the method, and the copy in TCRdb shows in-frame clones only, minus some. This table has about 340,000 clones, approximately 12% appearing once. The sequencing sample was made of naive CD4+ T cells from blood. These receptors came from a woman under 30 with type 1 diabetes.

The gene calls are TRBV6-1 and TRBJ2-7; 10 nucleotides agree with TRBD2. The CDR3 is 16 residues long. The junction had 12 bases not matched to a gene; V was cut back by 4 bases and J by 6 bases. The germline V gene has CDR1 MNHNS and CDR2 SASEGT. The CDR3 coding sequence is TGTGCCAGCAGTGGGCCTAGCGGGAGCGCCGTGGGCGAGCAGTACTTC. Its protein product is CASSGPSGSAVGEQYF.

This clone has a handful of counts. The chain joins TRBV4-2 to TRBJ1-1; D is unclear. Germline CDR1 reads LGHNA; CDR2 reads YNFKEQ. CDR3 size: 15 residues. Trimming took off 0 bases at V and 5 bases at J, with 13 bases between the two ends. The CDR3 DNA follows: TGTGCCAGCAGCCAAGATCTGACGGCGCGGACTGAAGCTTTCTTT. It is translated as CASSQDLTARTEAFF.

J is TRBJ1-4 and V is TRBV27; a possible D gene is TRBD1 (6 bases). The CDR3 runs 14 residues. V shed 6 bases and J shed 8 bases, with 16 bases lying between them. CDR1 and CDR2 from the germline V gene are MNHEY and SMNVEV (reference sequence). The CDR3 sequence: CASSLQGVGEKLFF. The CDR3, as DNA: TGTGCCAGCAGCCTACAGGGTGTGGGGGAAAAACTGTTTTTT. The complete variable domain, with remaining parts taken from reference TRBV27 and TRBJ1-4, reads EAQVTQNPRYLITVTGKKLTVTCSQNMNHEYMSWYRQDPGLGLRQIYYSMNVEVTDKGDVPEGYKVSRKEKRNFPLILESPSPNQTSLYFCASSLQGVGEKLFFGSGTQLSVL.

The sample holds a few counts of this clone. The chain combines TRBV27 with TRBJ2-1, with 7 bases lining up with TRBD1. The CDR3 has 16 amino acids. Germline V CDR1 and CDR2: MNHEY, SMNVEV (reference sequence). J was trimmed by 0 bases and V by 7 bases; bases with no gene match: 9. The CDR3 spells CASTPQGLSSYNEQFF. For the CDR3, the DNA is TGTGCCAGCACCCCACAGGGGCTCAGCTCCTACAATGAGCAGTTCTTC.

In its sample, this clone was seen once. The chain is built from TRBV6-5 and TRBJ1-1; D might be TRBD1 (5 bases). Looked up from germline, CDR1 is MNHEY and CDR2 is SVGAGI. The CDR3 consists of 15 residues. The germline V and J ends were trimmed by 6 bases and 0 bases, with 14 bases remaining between them. CDR3 protein: CASRARGWMNTEAFF. CDR3 coding DNA: TGTGCCAGCAGGGCTCGGGGGTGGATGAACACTGAAGCTTTCTTT.

The genes are TRBV9 and TRBJ2-2, with 7 nucleotides matching TRBD2. V lost 6 bases to trimming and J lost 0 bases; unmatched junction nucleotides: 2. The CDR3 totals 14 residues. CDR1 is SGDLS and CDR2 is YYNGEE in the germline V gene. The CDR3 here is CASTGLTNTGELFF. The CDR3 DNA reads as TGTGCCAGCACGGGACTAACGAACACCGGGGAGCTGTTTTTT.

The table lists this clone with a few counts. This rearrangement joins TRBV19 to TRBJ2-3; a possible D gene is TRBD1 (5 bases). The germline CDR1 and CDR2 sequences are LNHDA and SQIVND (reference sequence). The CDR3 is 16 residues long. Trimming took 9 bases from V and 0 from J, leaving 19 bases between them. The CDR3 DNA reads as TGTGCCAGCCTTAGTGGACAACCCCAAAGCACAGATACGCAGTATTTT. Its translation: CASLSGQPQSTDTQYF.

J is TRBJ1-5 and V is TRBV25-1, with 9 positions matching TRBD1. CDR1 and CDR2 from the germline V gene are MGHDK and SYGVNS. The ends lost 0 bases at V and 4 bases at J; junction bases unmatched: 4. The CDR3 is 16 residues long. The CDR3 sequence is CASSEYGGTGNQPQHF. DNA for the CDR3: TGTGCCAGCAGTGAATACGGCGGGACAGGGAATCAGCCCCAGCATTTT.

This clone came up a few times. The chain uses TRBV28 and TRBJ2-7; the match to TRBD2 covers 9 bases. The CDR3 sequence is 15 residues long. V lost 5 bases and J lost 3; bases outside the gene matches: 8. Germline-derived CDR1 and CDR2 are MDHEN and SYDVKM. For the CDR3, the DNA is TGTGCCAGCAGTGCCCACTCTAGCGGGAACTACGAGCAGTACTTC. Translating gives CASSAHSSGNYEQYF.

The chain has TRBV10-3 and TRBJ2-1, with D perhaps matching TRBD2 (6 bases). From germline, CDR1 is ENHRY and CDR2 SYGVKD. This CDR3 spans 15 amino acids. V was pared by 0 bases and J by 5 bases, with 11 bases between. The CDR3 loop is CAISESGGRNNEQFF. CDR3 DNA sequence: TGTGCCATCAGTGAGTCCGGGGGAAGGAACAATGAGCAGTTCTTC.

This clone has just a few counts. The chain couples TRBV28 to TRBJ1-1; tentative D call: TRBD1 (6 bases). Looked up from germline, CDR1 is MDHEN and CDR2 is SYDVKM. CDR3 size: 13 residues. V dropped 6 bases and J dropped 4 bases, with 12 bases sitting between them. CDR3 residues: CASRSTGLTEAFF. In DNA form, the CDR3 reads TGTGCCAGCAGGTCTACAGGGCTCACTGAAGCTTTCTTT.

The chain has TRBV7-9 and TRBJ2-3, with 7 bases aligning to TRBD1. This CDR3 is 16 amino acids long. Looked up from germline, CDR1 is SEHNR and CDR2 is FQNEAQ (reference sequence). The junction had 8 bases not matched to a gene; V was cut back by 5 bases and J by 0 bases. In DNA form, the CDR3 reads TGTGCCAGCAGCGAAAGGCGACAGGGAAGCACAGATACGCAGTATTTT. Its protein product is CASSERRQGSTDTQYF.

This clone was counted a few times. This chain links TRBV5-1 with TRBJ1-2; tentatively, D is TRBD1 (6 bases). This CDR3 spans 14 amino acids. With 3 bases removed from V and 1 base from J, the gap between germline ends came to 10 bases. The germline CDR1 and CDR2 sequences are SGHRS and YFSETQ. CDR3 sequence (DNA): TGCGCCAGCAGCTCTCGGACAGTTAACTATGGCTACACCTTC. This sequence encodes CASSSRTVNYGYTF.

The chain is built from TRBV6-5 and TRBJ2-7, with TRBD1 as a possible D gene (6 bases). The V gene lost 0 bases and the J gene lost 3 bases, with 12 bases spanning the gap. This CDR3 contains 15 residues. Germline V lookup: CDR1 MNHEY, CDR2 SVGAGI. This CDR3 is CASSYSAGDFYEQYF. CDR3 in DNA: TGTGCCAGCAGTTACTCCGCAGGGGATTTCTACGAGCAGTACTTC.